The rows below give T cell receptor beta chains drawn from one sample of a study of post-analysis software for immune sequencing data. From the PCR reads, TCRdb called clonotypes with MiXCR, one entry per CDR3 protein. The top ten clones hold over 4% of a sample with 750,000 to 950,000 distinct CDR3 sequences, approximately 50% of them seen once. The sequencing input was blood. These receptors originate from a girl aged 5-17 years with multiple sclerosis. Both conserved end residues are part of each CDR3. The D gene is left open where the match is weak. Clone sizes are given selectively: once, few, many, or a class where the clone is expanded.

j_call d_call clone_size v_call cdr3_aa cdr3_nt
TRBJ1-1 . . TRBV6-1 CASSKRMPSGLNTEAFF TGTGCCAGCAGTAAGCGGATGCCGAGCGGACTGAACACTGAAGCTTTCTTT
TRBJ2-3 . few TRBV9 CASSSRPESDTQYF TGTGCCAGCAGCTCACGACCCGAGTCGGATACGCAGTATTTT
TRBJ2-3 TRBD2 . TRBV29-1 CSVEDRLAGVPDTQYF TGCAGCGTTGAAGATCGCCTAGCGGGAGTCCCAGATACGCAGTATTTT
TRBJ2-1 TRBD2 few TRBV5-1 CASSLAAGVSGEQFF TGCGCCAGCAGCTTAGCAGCGGGAGTGTCTGGTGAGCAGTTCTTC
TRBJ2-3 . . TRBV9 CASSGPGRSTDTQYF TGTGCCAGCAGCGGCCCGGGACGCAGCACAGATACGCAGTATTTT
TRBJ2-3 . few TRBV10-3 CAINGGSTDTQYF TGTGCCATCAACGGCGGGAGCACAGATACGCAGTATTTT
TRBJ1-4 . few TRBV4-1 CASSQGATGEKLFF TGCGCCAGCAGCCAAGGCGCAACGGGTGAAAAACTGTTTTTT
TRBJ2-3 TRBD2 . TRBV20-1 CSAGAVRGGLDTQYF TGCAGTGCTGGGGCCGTACGGGGGGGCTTAGATACGCAGTATTTT
TRBJ2-7 TRBD2 few TRBV4-1 CTSSQSSGGTYEQYF TGCACCAGCAGCCAATCCTCGGGAGGAACCTACGAGCAGTACTTC
TRBJ2-1 . . TRBV12-3/TRBV12-4 CASSNRVYNEQFF TGTGCCAGCAGTAACAGGGTATACAATGAGCAGTTCTTC
TRBJ1-5 . . TRBV5-6 CASSLTKGSNQPQHF TGTGCCAGCAGCTTGACTAAGGGGAGCAATCAGCCCCAGCATTTT
TRBJ2-7 . . TRBV20-1 CSAREPLLGRRGEQYF TGCAGTGCTAGAGAACCCCTCCTGGGACGACGGGGCGAGCAGTACTTC
TRBJ1-5 . . TRBV10-3 CAISEHSNQPQHF TGTGCCATCAGTGAGCATAGCAATCAGCCCCAGCATTTT
TRBJ2-7 . . TRBV5-1 CASRGKPGGYEQYF TGCGCCAGCAGAGGGAAGCCCGGTGGGTACGAGCAGTACTTC
TRBJ2-7 . . TRBV7-8 CASSLEAARQYF TGTGCCAGCAGCTTAGAGGCGGCAAGGCAGTACTTC
TRBJ2-3 . . TRBV2 CASRIGTSNTQYF TGTGCCAGCAGGATTGGGACGTCTAATACGCAGTATTTT